This TCR beta chain was identified during a study of T-cell memory formation after mild COVID-19. Germline CDR1 is SQVTM and CDR2 is ANQGSEA. The CDR3 runs to 12 residues. V dropped 8 bases and J dropped 12; count of bases not matched to a gene: 6. Study conclusions and caveats: Contracting CD4+ clones lay largely in CM and EM, with CD8+ ones residing in EMRA.

Constant-segment primers served in 5'RACE that generated TCR alpha and TCR beta cDNA libraries bearing sample barcodes and UMIs. From the 5' RACE reads, TCRdb called clonotypes with MiXCR, one entry per CDR3 protein. The profile shows about 150,000 distinct CDR3 sequences, roughly 31% of them singletons. This clonotype has more than one count but fewer than ten. Its cognate antigen is unknown. The V call is TRBV29-1, the J call TRBJ2-1, with 14 bases identical to TRBD2. The specimen was PBMCs or a T cell subset sorted from them (not recorded which). This clonotype was obtained from an adult woman who had mild COVID-19 (a few samples of this study predate the infection). Cell type and time point are not known. Here the CDR3 DNA reads TGCAGCACATCAGGACTAGCGGGAGGGCAGTTCTTC. Translating it yields CSTSGLAGGQFF.